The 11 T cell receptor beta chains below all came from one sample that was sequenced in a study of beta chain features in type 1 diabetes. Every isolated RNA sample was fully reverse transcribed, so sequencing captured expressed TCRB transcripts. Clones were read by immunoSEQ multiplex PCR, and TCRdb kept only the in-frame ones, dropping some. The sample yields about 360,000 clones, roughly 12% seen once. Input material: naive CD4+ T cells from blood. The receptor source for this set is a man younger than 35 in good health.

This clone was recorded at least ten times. DNA for the CDR3: TGCAGCGGCAGTAACACCGGGGAGCTGTTTTTT. Translated: CSGSNTGELFF. This chain links TRBV29-1 with TRBJ2-2; D unclear. The V end lost 7 bases, the J end lost 2 bases, and 5 bases lay between the germline ends. The CDR3 is made up of 11 amino acids. Germline-derived CDR1 and CDR2 are SQVTM and ANQGSEA.

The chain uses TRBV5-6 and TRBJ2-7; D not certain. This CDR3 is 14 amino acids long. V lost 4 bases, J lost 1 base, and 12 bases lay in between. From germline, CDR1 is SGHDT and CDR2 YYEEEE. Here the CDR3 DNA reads TGTGCCAGCAGCCCCACCCTAGAATCCTACGAGCAGTACTTC. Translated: CASSPTLESYEQYF.

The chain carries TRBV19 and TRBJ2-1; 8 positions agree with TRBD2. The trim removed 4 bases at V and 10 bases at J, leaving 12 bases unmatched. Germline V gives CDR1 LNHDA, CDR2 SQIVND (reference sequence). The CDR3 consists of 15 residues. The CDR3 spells CASSKTGTRVLEQFF. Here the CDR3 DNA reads TGTGCCAGTAGTAAAACCGGGACTAGAGTTTTGGAGCAGTTCTTC.

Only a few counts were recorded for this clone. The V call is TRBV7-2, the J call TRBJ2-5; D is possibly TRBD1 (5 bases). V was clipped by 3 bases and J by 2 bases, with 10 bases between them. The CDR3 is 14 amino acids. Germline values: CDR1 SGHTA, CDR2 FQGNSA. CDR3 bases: TGTGCCAGCAGCTTTAACTCAGGGCAAGAGACCCAGTACTTC. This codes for CASSFNSGQETQYF.

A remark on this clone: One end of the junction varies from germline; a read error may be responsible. This CDR3 is CASSRLAGSVDTQYF. The CDR3 DNA follows: TGTGCTAGCAGCCGACTAGCGGGATCGGTAGATACGCAGTATTTT. This chain connects TRBV7-7 to TRBJ2-3; the match to TRBD2 covers 11 bases. This CDR3 spans 15 amino acids. The germline CDR1 and CDR2 sequences are SSHAT and FNYEAQ (reference sequence).

The CDR3: CASREQGKAGANVLTF. The DNA for the CDR3 is TGTGCCAGCAGGGAACAGGGAAAGGCTGGGGCCAACGTCCTGACTTTC. The chain joins TRBV11-2 to TRBJ2-6, with a weak D call TRBD1 (6 bases). CDR1 is SGHAT, CDR2 FQNNGV, per germline. V dropped 6 bases and J dropped 2 bases, with 14 bases sitting between them. The CDR3 contains 16 residues.

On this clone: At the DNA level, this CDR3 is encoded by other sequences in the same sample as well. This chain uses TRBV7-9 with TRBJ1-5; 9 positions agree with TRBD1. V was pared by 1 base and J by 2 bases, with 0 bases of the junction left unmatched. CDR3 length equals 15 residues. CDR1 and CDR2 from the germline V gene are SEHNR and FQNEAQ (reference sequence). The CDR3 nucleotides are TGTGCCAGCAGCTTAGGGACAGGGGGCAATCAGCCCCAGCATTTT. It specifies CASSLGTGGNQPQHF.

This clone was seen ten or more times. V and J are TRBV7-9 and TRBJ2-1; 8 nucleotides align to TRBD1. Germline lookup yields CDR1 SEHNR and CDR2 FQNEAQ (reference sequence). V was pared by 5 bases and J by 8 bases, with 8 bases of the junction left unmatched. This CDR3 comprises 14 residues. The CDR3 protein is CASSTGTGRDEQFF. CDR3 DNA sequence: TGTGCCAGCAGCACCGGGACAGGCCGGGATGAGCAGTTCTTC.

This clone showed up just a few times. CDR3: CASSSHRDSSTDTQYF. CDR3 DNA sequence: TGTGCCAGCAGCTCCCACCGGGACTCAAGCACAGATACGCAGTATTTT. The chain has TRBV9 and TRBJ2-3; a possible D gene is TRBD2 (6 bases). The CDR3 has 16 amino acids. The germline V gene encodes CDR1 SGDLS and CDR2 YYNGEE. Trimming removed 4 bases from V and 0 bases from J, with 15 bases in between.

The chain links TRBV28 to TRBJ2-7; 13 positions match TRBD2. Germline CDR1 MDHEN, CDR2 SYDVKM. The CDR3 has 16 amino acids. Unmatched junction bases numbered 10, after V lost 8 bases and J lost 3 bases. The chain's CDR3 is CASARFGTSGNYEQYF. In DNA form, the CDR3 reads TGTGCCAGCGCTAGATTCGGGACTAGCGGGAACTACGAGCAGTACTTC.

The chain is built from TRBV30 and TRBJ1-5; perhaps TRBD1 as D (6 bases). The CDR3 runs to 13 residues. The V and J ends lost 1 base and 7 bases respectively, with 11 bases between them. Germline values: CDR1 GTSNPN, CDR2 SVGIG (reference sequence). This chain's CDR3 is CAWSARTEQPQHF. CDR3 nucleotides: TGTGCCTGGAGTGCGAGGACAGAACAGCCCCAGCATTTT.